This TCR beta chain was sequenced for a study of metastatic and nonmetastatic thyroid tumors. Study-level information: The study looked at repertoires side by side in blood and in tumor or nodule tissue from malignant and benign thyroid patients. Findings and limits, study-wide: It was reportedly found that TCR beta diversity was significantly higher in malignant thyroid tumors than in benign nodules, a difference seen in both blood and tumor samples.

Germline CDR1 reads MGHRA; CDR2 reads YSYEKL. Trimming left V 3 bases short and J 2 bases short, with 6 bases between. The CDR3 is 13 residues long. In the original analysis: Between-group CDR3 differences, defined by clinicopathological status, yielded a distant-metastasis classifier for papillary thyroid cancer. TCRdb ran MiXCR on the PCR reads. TCRdb's processing, not the authors' own work, is the source of the V and J calls. In the table there are roughly 30,000 clones, around 32% of which are singletons. The entire patient cohort was treatment-naive prior to thyroid surgery. This clone was counted at least ten times. Its target is unknown.

The chain links TRBV4-1 to TRBJ2-3; D is undetermined. Input material: blood. The source of this sequence is a female donor with papillary thyroid cancer or a benign thyroid nodule (not recorded which). Some clones in this sample may be carry-over from other donors' samples. Here the CDR3 reads CASSHIDTDTQYF. The DNA of the CDR3 is TGCGCCAGCAGCCACATAGACACAGATACGCAGTATTTT.